A single sample is the source of the 2 T cell receptor beta chains below, sequenced in a study of blood T cells in healthy people across ages. A second PCR, run for about 7 to 11 cycles, used a sample-barcoded 5' primer plus a J-beta primer mix. Each CDR3 protein gets one entry after TCRdb re-called the 5' RACE reads with MiXCR. The sample has roughly 800,000 distinct CDR3 sequences, roughly 60% seen once; the top ten hold approximately 21%. Sequenced input: blood. These TCRs come from a man aged 25-45 years in good health.

For the CDR3, the DNA is TGTGCCACCCAAGCGGCAGATACGCAGTATTTT. Encoded protein: CATQAADTQYF. The chain employs TRBV11-2 and TRBJ2-3; tentatively, D is TRBD2 (5 bases). The V and J ends lost 10 bases and 4 bases respectively, with 9 bases between them. The CDR3 extends over 11 amino acids. CDR1 and CDR2 (germline): SGHAT, FQNNGV.

This chain joins TRBV5-1 and TRBJ2-3; no definite D call. V was trimmed by 2 bases and J by 4 bases, leaving 14 bases between them. The germline CDR1 and CDR2 sequences are SGHRS and YFSETQ. This CDR3 has 15 amino acids. The CDR3 nucleotides read TGCGCCAGCAGCTTCGCTGGGCCGGGTTCAGATACGCAGTATTTT. Residues: CASSFAGPGSDTQYF.